These 15 T cell receptor beta chains share one sample of origin, sequenced in a study of blood T cells in healthy people across ages. The use of a sample-barcoded 5' primer and a J-beta primer mix characterized a second PCR of roughly 6 to 11 cycles. TCRdb redid the calling of the 5' RACE reads with MiXCR, one entry per CDR3 protein. Among about 1.6 million distinct CDR3 sequences listed, 30% to 35% were seen once. Material for sequencing was blood. These receptors all come from a woman aged 25 to 39 in good health.

This clonotype has just a few counts. The chain has TRBV27 and TRBJ2-7, with 7 bases fitting TRBD1. This CDR3 contains 16 residues. With 4 bases clipped from V and 0 bases from J, the junction kept 9 bases outside the gene matches. From germline, CDR1 is MNHEY and CDR2 SMNVEV (reference sequence). CDR3 protein: CASSSFGTATSYEQYF. CDR3 nucleotide sequence: TGTGCCAGCAGTTCTTTTGGGACAGCCACCTCCTACGAGCAGTACTTC.

This clonotype was counted between two and nine times. The V gene is TRBV20-1, the J gene TRBJ2-7, with D maybe TRBD2 (5 bases). Between the trimmed V and J ends, which lost 0 bases and 3 bases, there was a span of 12 bases. Germline V gene sequence: CDR1 DFQATT, CDR2 SNEGSKA (reference sequence). This CDR3 has 14 amino acids. DNA of the CDR3: TGCAGTGCTAGAGAACCTGGAGGCTTCTACGAGCAGTACTTC. It codes for CSAREPGGFYEQYF.

The V and J genes are TRBV7-8 and TRBJ2-1, with D unclear. Per the germline V gene, CDR1 is SGHVS and CDR2 is FQNEAQ. With 1 base removed from V and 6 bases from J, the gap between germline ends came to 13 bases. The CDR3 has 15 residues. CDR3 sequence: CASSLVSDAPNEQFF. The CDR3 nucleotides are TGTGCCAGCAGCTTAGTGAGCGACGCCCCCAATGAGCAGTTCTTC.

V gene TRBV7-6 combines with J gene TRBJ1-1; 12 bases fit TRBD1. The junction had 7 bases not matched to a gene; V was cut back by 3 bases and J by 5 bases. Germline lookup yields CDR1 SGHVS and CDR2 FNYEAQ. The length of the CDR3 is 16 residues. Here the CDR3 reads CASSLGGQGAFTEAFF. Here the CDR3 DNA reads TGTGCCAGCAGCTTGGGGGGACAGGGGGCTTTTACTGAAGCTTTCTTT.

This clonotype was seen only a few times. One junction end disagrees with the germline gene, perhaps due to a read error. The chain links TRBV7-2 to TRBJ2-7; 9 nucleotides line up with TRBD2. This CDR3 contains 17 residues. Looked up from germline, CDR1 is SGHTA and CDR2 is FQGNSA. The CDR3 coding sequence is TGTGCCGGCAGCTTACCCCGGGCTAGCGGGAATATCTACGAGCAGTACTTC. Translation: CAGSLPRASGNIYEQYF.

Worth noting for this clonotype: Germline is not matched at one junction end, which may reflect a read error. The V gene is TRBV2, the J gene TRBJ2-7; D is uncertain. The CDR3 covers 11 residues. CDR1 and CDR2 (germline): SNHLY, FYNNEI. The DNA for the CDR3 is TGTGCCAGCGGTGAAGATTACGAGCAGTACTTC. It yields the protein CASGEDYEQYF.

This clonotype appeared a few times. The chain carries TRBV4-1 and TRBJ1-5; D not resolved. The germline V gene encodes CDR1 MGHRA and CDR2 YSYEKL. CDR3 length: 19 amino acids. Trimming stripped 1 base from V and 3 bases from J, with 22 bases between. Written as DNA, the CDR3 is TGCGCCAGCAGCCAAGTCGCGAACCCATCCATATTAGTCAATCAGCCCCAGCATTTT. This encodes CASSQVANPSILVNQPQHF.

The rearrangement uses TRBV4-2 and TRBJ2-3; D not resolved. Germline assignment: CDR1 LGHNA and CDR2 YNFKEQ. CDR3 size: 14 residues. Trimming stripped 4 bases from V and 4 bases from J, with 12 bases between. The CDR3: CASSPRMGADTQYF. The CDR3 DNA reads as TGTGCCAGCAGCCCTCGTATGGGCGCAGATACGCAGTATTTT.

This clonotype came up once. The chain joins TRBV6-6 to TRBJ2-1, with 7 positions matching TRBD2. V was clipped by 0 bases and J by 8 bases; unmatched bases: 7. The CDR3 extends over 15 amino acids. Germline assignment: CDR1 MNHNY and CDR2 SVGAGI (reference sequence). This CDR3 reads CASSYSPRLADEQFF. In DNA form, the CDR3 reads TGTGCCAGCAGTTACTCCCCAAGACTAGCTGATGAGCAGTTCTTC.

This clonotype was seen a handful of times. The rearrangement uses TRBV9 and TRBJ2-4; D gene ambiguous. The closer fit of TRBJ2-7 to the DNA end suggests the J call may be wrong. Germline-derived CDR1 and CDR2 are SGDLS and YYNGEE. The CDR3 sequence is 14 residues long. The CDR3 sequence: CASSPRTLGNEQYF. The CDR3 nucleotides read TGTGCCAGCAGCCCTCGTACCTTGGGCAACGAGCAGTACTTC.

The chain employs TRBV28 and TRBJ2-1, with TRBD2 matching over 8 bases. Germline lookup yields CDR1 MDHEN and CDR2 SYDVKM. V was clipped by 5 bases and J by 4 bases; unmatched bases: 7. There are 15 residues in the CDR3. The CDR3 nucleotides are TGTGCCAGCAGTGCAACGGGAGGGATGTACAATGAGCAGTTCTTC. This encodes CASSATGGMYNEQFF.

A word on this clonotype: This may be a read error, as it is one base from a much larger clone. The rearrangement links TRBV29-1 to TRBJ2-1; D is ambiguous. Germline CDR1 and CDR2: SQVTM and ANQGSEA. This CDR3 has 13 residues. CDR3 nucleotide sequence: TGCAGCGTTGAAGGCCGGGTCGTAAATGAGCGGTTCTTC. Protein sequence: CSVEGRVVNERFF.

This clonotype has just one count. Possible read error: a much larger clone is one base away. Lacking the conserved final phenylalanine or tryptophan, this CDR3 likely reflects a read error. V gene TRBV4-1 combines with J gene TRBJ1-2; D is unresolved. This CDR3 comprises 15 residues. The germline V gene encodes CDR1 MGHRA and CDR2 YSYEKL. V lost 0 bases and J lost 3, with 11 bases in between. The DNA of the CDR3 is TGCGCCAGCAGCCAAGATGAGGGCTGGGACTATGGCTACACCGTC. It codes for CASSQDEGWDYGYTV.

Only a few counts were recorded for this clonotype. The V and J genes are TRBV3-1 and TRBJ2-5; TRBD2 might be the D (5 bases). This CDR3 comprises 14 residues. The germline V gene has CDR1 LGHDT and CDR2 YNNKEL (reference sequence). V shed 3 bases and J shed 3 bases, with 11 bases lying between them. Written as DNA, the CDR3 is TGTGCCAGCAGCCAGAGGGCTTCGGAAGAGACCCAGTACTTC. Its protein product is CASSQRASEETQYF.

This chain uses TRBV7-9 with TRBJ2-5; 7 bases align to TRBD1. The CDR3 contains 15 residues. CDR1 and CDR2 from the germline V gene are SEHNR and FQNEAQ (reference sequence). J was trimmed by 1 base and V by 5 bases; bases with no gene match: 7. CDR3 protein: CASSPNRGIQETQYF. The CDR3 region has the DNA TGTGCCAGCAGCCCAAACAGGGGAATCCAAGAGACCCAGTACTTC.